The 27 T cell receptor beta chains listed next were all sequenced from one sample in a study of cytomegalovirus exposure and HLA in healthy donors. The primer mix had 60 Vbeta and 13 Jbeta primers. Clones were read by immunoSEQ multiplex PCR, and TCRdb kept only the in-frame ones, dropping some. The table includes approximately 160,000 clones, about 85% detected once. The sequencing sample was made of PBMCs. These receptors all stem from a woman aged 45-59 years in good health and CMV-seropositive.

For this clone: Its ends do not fully match the called genes, so a read error is possible. The V gene is TRBV7-7, the J gene TRBJ1-5; 7 nucleotides match TRBD1. CDR1 and CDR2 (germline): SSHAT, FNYEAQ (reference sequence). The CDR3 length is 15 residues. The CDR3 region has the DNA TGTGCTAGCAGCGCCGGGACAGAGAGCAATCAGCCCCAGCATTTT. It encodes CASSAGTESNQPQHF.

Comment on this clone: Other DNA sequences of this sample code for an identical CDR3. This rearrangement joins TRBV6-5 to TRBJ1-1; TRBD1 agrees at 9 bases. CDR3 length equals 15 residues. The V segment lost 4 bases and the J segment 5 bases; nucleotides outside the gene matches: 8. Looked up from germline, CDR1 is MNHEY and CDR2 is SVGAGI. The CDR3 sequence is CASSSRQGGSTEAFF. The DNA for the CDR3 is TGTGCCAGCAGTTCTCGACAGGGGGGAAGTACTGAAGCTTTCTTT.

The chain employs TRBV6-1 and TRBJ2-2; TRBD2 matches at 7 bases. The germline gives CDR1 MNHNS, CDR2 SASEGT. CDR3 length: 15 residues. The V gene end was trimmed by 3 bases and the J gene end by 1 base; junction bases not matched to a gene: 2. CDR3 coding DNA: TGTGCCAGCAGTGACTCGGGAGGGAACACCGGGGAGCTGTTTTTT. Its protein product is CASSDSGGNTGELFF.

V and J are TRBV15 and TRBJ1-6; D possibly corresponds to TRBD1 (5 bases). There are 16 residues in the CDR3. CDR1 LNHNV and CDR2 YYDKDF come from the germline V gene (reference sequence). V shed 0 bases and J shed 5 bases, with 11 bases lying between them. CDR3 region: CATSRDLGLNNSPLHF. In DNA form, the CDR3 reads TGTGCCACCAGCAGAGATTTGGGGCTTAATAATTCACCCCTCCACTTT. Combining the CDR3 with reference TRBV15 and TRBJ1-6 gives the whole variable domain DAMVIQNPRYQVTQFGKPVTLSCSQTLNHNVMYWYQQKSSQAPKLLFHYYDKDFNNEADTPDNFQSRRPNTSFCFLDIRSPGLGDTAMYLCATSRDLGLNNSPLHFGNGTRLTVT.

This chain joins TRBV4-1 and TRBJ2-3, with 11 bases that match TRBD2. The V gene end was trimmed by 0 bases and the J gene end by 5 bases; junction bases not matched to a gene: 10. Germline V gene data show CDR1 as MGHRA and CDR2 as YSYEKL. There are 18 residues in the CDR3. The CDR3 DNA is TGCGCCAGCAGCCAAGAAAGAACTCTAGCGGGAGGAGAAGATACGCAGTATTTT. Translated: CASSQERTLAGGEDTQYF.

The chain uses TRBV5-4 and TRBJ2-1; 8 bases align to TRBD2. The length of the CDR3 is 16 residues. The germline V gene has CDR1 SGHNT and CDR2 YYREEE (reference sequence). With V trimmed by 4 bases and J by 5 bases, 11 bases remained unmatched. CDR3 sequence (DNA): TGTGCCAGCAGCGCGGGAACCGGGACTAGGAACAATGAGCAGTTCTTC. Its protein is CASSAGTGTRNNEQFF.

The chain has TRBV4-3 and TRBJ1-1; D is unclear. Per the germline V gene, CDR1 is LGHNA and CDR2 is YSLEER. The CDR3 length is 13 residues. V shed 4 bases and J shed 2 bases, with 8 bases lying between them. The CDR3 region is CASSLSVNTEAFF. The CDR3 DNA reads as TGCGCCAGCAGCCTCTCCGTTAACACTGAAGCTTTCTTT.

The rearrangement links TRBV4-3 to TRBJ2-7, with 7 nucleotides matching TRBD1. Germline CDR1 and CDR2: LGHNA and YSLEER. CDR3 length: 16 amino acids. The junction had 8 bases not matched to a gene; V was cut back by 0 bases and J by 3 bases. The CDR3 nucleotides read TGCGCCAGCAGCCAAGAATTGGGACAGCCGTTCTACGAGCAGTACTTC. Protein product: CASSQELGQPFYEQYF.

The J gene is TRBJ1-2, the V gene TRBV9, with 9 nucleotides matching TRBD1. The CDR3 length is 14 residues. Germline CDR1 reads SGDLS; CDR2 reads YYNGEE. V shed 4 bases and J 10 bases; nucleotides not matched to a gene: 11. The CDR3 region has the DNA TGTGCCAGCAGCTCTGCCGGGACAGGGTTTTTCTACACCTTC. Amino acids: CASSSAGTGFFYTF.

This CDR3 reads CASSPAPDSYGYTF. CDR3 nucleotides: TGTGCCAGCTCACCAGCTCCGGACAGCTATGGCTACACCTTC. This chain uses TRBV18 with TRBJ1-2; possibly TRBD1 for D (6 bases). Trimming removed 2 bases at V and 4 bases at J, with 11 bases between. Germline assignment: CDR1 KGHSH and CDR2 LQKENI. The CDR3 contains 14 residues.

This clone was seen once. The CDR3 coding sequence is TGTGCCAGCAGTGTACTAGCGGCCTACAATGAGCAGTTCTTC. It encodes CASSVLAAYNEQFF. This chain connects TRBV6-1 to TRBJ2-1, with TRBD2 identical over 8 bases. The CDR3 extends over 14 amino acids. Per the germline V gene, CDR1 is MNHNS and CDR2 is SASEGT. V shed 4 bases and J 2 bases; nucleotides not matched to a gene: 1.

As regards this clone: A much larger clone sits a single nucleotide away, making a read error possible. The V gene is TRBV5-4, the J gene TRBJ2-7; no clear D. The CDR3 spans 10 residues. Trimming pared 4 bases from V and 6 bases from J, leaving 5 bases between. CDR1 and CDR2 (germline): SGHNT, YYREEE (reference sequence). The CDR3 bases are TGTGCCAGCAGCCCACTCGAGCAGTACTTC. Translated: CASSPLEQYF.

The chain employs TRBV28 and TRBJ1-4; D may be TRBD1 (5 bases). Germline-derived CDR1 and CDR2 are MDHEN and SYDVKM. V lost 3 bases and J lost 2, with 13 bases in between. The CDR3 runs 16 residues. The CDR3, as DNA: TGTGCCAGCAGTTTGATGGGGCTGGAGACTAATGAAAAACTGTTTTTT. It yields the protein CASSLMGLETNEKLFF. The variable domain in full, completed from reference TRBV28 and TRBJ1-4, reads DVKVTQSSRYLVKRTGEKVFLECVQDMDHENMFWYRQDPGLGLRLIYFSYDVKMKEKGDIPEGYSVSREKKERFSLILESASTNQTSMYLCASSLMGLETNEKLFFGSGTQLSVL.

The chain joins TRBV4-3 to TRBJ1-6, with 8 bases that match TRBD1. The CDR3 is made up of 20 amino acids. Germline V CDR1 and CDR2: LGHNA, YSLEER. V trimming: 0 bases; J trimming: 0 bases; junction bases outside the gene matches: 10. CDR3 DNA: TGCGCCAGCAGCCAAGAATGGACAGGGTCCCAGAGCTCCTATAATTCACCCCTCCACTTT. This sequence encodes CASSQEWTGSQSSYNSPLHF.

The gene calls are TRBV14 and TRBJ1-1; 9 nucleotides agree with TRBD1. The CDR3 runs to 15 residues. V gave up 4 bases and J gave up 2 bases; unmatched junction bases: 5. Per the germline V gene, CDR1 is SGHDN and CDR2 is FVKESK. For the CDR3, the DNA is TGTGCCAGCAGCCTACGGACAGGGGCCAACACTGAAGCTTTCTTT. This encodes CASSLRTGANTEAFF.

This clone was picked up a small number of times. The chain has TRBV4-3 and TRBJ1-1, with TRBD1 as a possible D gene (6 bases). The V end lost 0 bases, the J end lost 0 bases, and 8 bases lay between the germline ends. The length of the CDR3 is 15 residues. The germline gives CDR1 LGHNA, CDR2 YSLEER. CDR3 amino acids: CASSQEQGLNTEAFF. In nucleotides, the CDR3 is TGCGCCAGCAGCCAAGAACAGGGATTGAACACTGAAGCTTTCTTT.

V usage is TRBV7-6 and J usage is TRBJ1-1, with D hard to call. The CDR3 is 14 residues long. The germline V gene has CDR1 SGHVS and CDR2 FNYEAQ. V lost 1 base to trimming and J lost 1 base, with 7 bases between them. CDR3 coding DNA: TGTGCCAGCAGCTTAGGAGGCAGGAACACTGAAGCTTTCTTT. Translating it yields CASSLGGRNTEAFF.

The chain uses TRBV11-2 and TRBJ2-7; the match to TRBD1 covers 7 bases. CDR1 and CDR2 from the germline V gene are SGHAT and FQNNGV. With V trimmed by 5 bases and J by 4 bases, 8 bases remained unmatched. The CDR3 extends over 14 amino acids. CDR3 in amino acids: CASSPPGQRYEQYF. CDR3 nucleotides: TGTGCCAGCAGCCCACCGGGACAGCGGTACGAGCAGTACTTC.

The gene calls are TRBV27 and TRBJ2-7, with 7 positions matching TRBD1. The V and J ends lost 6 bases and 7 bases, in that order; junction bases with no gene match: 15. This CDR3 contains 15 residues. Germline CDR1 reads MNHEY; CDR2 reads SMNVEV (reference sequence). The CDR3 nucleotides read TGTGCCAGCAGCCCGACAGGGTATGCGCCGTGGGAGCAGTACTTC. Amino acids: CASSPTGYAPWEQYF.

The gene calls are TRBV18 and TRBJ1-2; D is unresolved. The CDR3 length is 14 residues. Germline CDR1 is KGHSH and CDR2 is LQKENI. V lost 3 bases and J lost 3, with 11 bases in between. The CDR3 sequence is CASSPALAHYGYTF. The CDR3 coding sequence is TGTGCCAGCTCACCGGCTCTGGCTCACTATGGCTACACCTTC.

V is TRBV9 and J is TRBJ2-3, with 7 nucleotides matching TRBD2. Germline V lookup: CDR1 SGDLS, CDR2 YYNGEE. The CDR3 has 15 amino acids. V lost 5 bases to trimming and J lost 3 bases; unmatched junction nucleotides: 9. This CDR3 is CASRKAGPSTDTQYF. CDR3 sequence (DNA): TGTGCCAGCAGGAAAGCGGGGCCCAGTACAGATACGCAGTATTTT.

The chain links TRBV10-2 to TRBJ1-1; TRBD1 is a possible D gene (5 bases). The CDR3 loop spans 15 amino acids. With 5 bases removed from V and 1 base from J, the gap between germline ends came to 14 bases. Germline CDR1 and CDR2: WSHSY and SAAADI. The CDR3 DNA follows: TGCGCCAGCAGTATAACAGCGGGGGGGAACACTGAAGCTTTCTTT. Its protein product is CASSITAGGNTEAFF.

V gene TRBV4-1 combines with J gene TRBJ1-3; possible D gene TRBD1, 6 bases. Germline CDR1 and CDR2: MGHRA and YSYEKL. V lost 1 base and J lost 4, with 11 bases in between. The CDR3 spans 15 residues. The chain's CDR3 is CASSQAGGSGNTIYF. The CDR3 DNA sequence: TGCGCCAGCAGCCAAGCGGGGGGCTCCGGAAACACCATATATTTT.

The rearrangement uses TRBV10-2 and TRBJ2-5; perhaps TRBD2 as D (6 bases). Trimming left V 7 bases short and J 5 bases short, with 11 bases between. This CDR3 is built from 12 residues. Germline CDR1 and CDR2: WSHSY and SAAADI. The DNA of the CDR3 is TGCGCCAGCACGGGAGAGGGGGAGACCCAGTACTTC. As protein: CASTGEGETQYF.

This chain joins TRBV6-1 and TRBJ2-7, with TRBD1 identical over 7 bases. Germline assignment: CDR1 MNHNS and CDR2 SASEGT. Trimming removed 7 bases from V and 5 bases from J; junction bases left unmatched: 8. This CDR3 is built from 13 residues. CDR3 region: CASTQNQGDEQYF. CDR3 DNA sequence: TGTGCCAGCACCCAAAATCAGGGGGACGAGCAGTACTTC.

The J gene is TRBJ2-3, the V gene TRBV19; 9 bases map to TRBD2. V shed 5 bases and J 7 bases; nucleotides not matched to a gene: 13. Per germline, CDR1 LNHDA and CDR2 SQIVND (reference sequence). CDR3 length: 16 amino acids. DNA of the CDR3: TGTGCCAGTAGTTCCGTTCTTTCCGGGACTAGCTATACGCAGTATTTT. As protein: CASSSVLSGTSYTQYF.

V is TRBV5-1 and J is TRBJ2-4; 12 positions match TRBD2. Germline V gene sequence: CDR1 SGHRS, CDR2 YFSETQ. The CDR3 spans 16 residues. Unmatched junction bases numbered 9, after V lost 4 bases and J lost 7 bases. The CDR3 bases are TGCGCCAGCAGCCCAACTAGCGGGGGGATGAGGAACATTCAGTACTTC. It encodes CASSPTSGGMRNIQYF.